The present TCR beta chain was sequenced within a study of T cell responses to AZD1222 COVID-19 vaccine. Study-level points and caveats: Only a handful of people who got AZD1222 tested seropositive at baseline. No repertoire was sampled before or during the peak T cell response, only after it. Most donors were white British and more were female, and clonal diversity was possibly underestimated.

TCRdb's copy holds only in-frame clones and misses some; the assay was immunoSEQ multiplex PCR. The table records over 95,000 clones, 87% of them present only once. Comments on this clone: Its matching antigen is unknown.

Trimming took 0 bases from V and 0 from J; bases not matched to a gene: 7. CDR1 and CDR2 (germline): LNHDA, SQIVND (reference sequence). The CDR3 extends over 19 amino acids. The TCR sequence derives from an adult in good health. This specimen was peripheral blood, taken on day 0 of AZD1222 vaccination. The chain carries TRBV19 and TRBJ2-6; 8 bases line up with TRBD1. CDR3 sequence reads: CASSIEVGQGYSGANVLTF. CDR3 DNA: TGTGCCAGTAGTATAGAAGTTGGACAGGGTTACTCTGGGGCCAACGTCCTGACTTTC.